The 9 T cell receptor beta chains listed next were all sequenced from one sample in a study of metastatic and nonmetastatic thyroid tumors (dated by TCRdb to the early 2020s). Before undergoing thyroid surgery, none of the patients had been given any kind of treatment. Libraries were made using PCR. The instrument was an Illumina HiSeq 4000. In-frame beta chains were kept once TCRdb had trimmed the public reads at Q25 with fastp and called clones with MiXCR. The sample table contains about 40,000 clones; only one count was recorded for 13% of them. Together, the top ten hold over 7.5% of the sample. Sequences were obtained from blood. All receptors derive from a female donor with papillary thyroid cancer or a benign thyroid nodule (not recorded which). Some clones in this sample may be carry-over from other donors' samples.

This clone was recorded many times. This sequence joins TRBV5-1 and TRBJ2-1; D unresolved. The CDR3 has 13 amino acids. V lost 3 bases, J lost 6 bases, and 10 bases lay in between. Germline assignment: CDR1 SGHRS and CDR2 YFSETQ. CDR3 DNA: TGCGCCAGCAGCTCGATGGCCCTCAATGAGCAGTTCTTC. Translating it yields CASSSMALNEQFF.

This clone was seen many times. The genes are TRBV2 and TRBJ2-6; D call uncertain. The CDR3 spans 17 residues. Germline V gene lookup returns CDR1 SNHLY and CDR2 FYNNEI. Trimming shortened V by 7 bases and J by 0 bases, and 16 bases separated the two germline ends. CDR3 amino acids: CASILEGILSGANVLTF. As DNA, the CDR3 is TGTGCCAGCATTCTAGAAGGCATCCTCTCTGGGGCCAACGTCCTGACTTTC.

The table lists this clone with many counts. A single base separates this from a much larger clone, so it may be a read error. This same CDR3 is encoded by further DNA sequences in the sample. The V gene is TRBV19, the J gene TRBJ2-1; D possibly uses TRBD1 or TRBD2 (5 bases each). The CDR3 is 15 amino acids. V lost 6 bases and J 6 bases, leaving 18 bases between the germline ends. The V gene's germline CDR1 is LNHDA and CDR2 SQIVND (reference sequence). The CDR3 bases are TGTGCCAGTAGACCGTGGGACCTGGGGTGCAATGAGCAGTTCTTC. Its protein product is CASRPWDLGCNEQFF.

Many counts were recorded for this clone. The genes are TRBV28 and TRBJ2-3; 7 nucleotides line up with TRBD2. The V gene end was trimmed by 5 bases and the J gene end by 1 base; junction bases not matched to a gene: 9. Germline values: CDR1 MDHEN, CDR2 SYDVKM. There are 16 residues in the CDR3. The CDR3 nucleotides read TGTGCCAGCAGTGACATGCGGGGAGGGGGCACAGATACGCAGTATTTT. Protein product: CASSDMRGGGTDTQYF.

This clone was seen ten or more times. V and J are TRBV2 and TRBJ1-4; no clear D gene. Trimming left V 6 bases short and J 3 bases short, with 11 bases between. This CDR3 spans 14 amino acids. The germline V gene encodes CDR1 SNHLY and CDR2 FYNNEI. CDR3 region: CASSAGRSNEKLFF. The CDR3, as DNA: TGTGCCAGCAGCGCAGGACGGTCTAATGAAAAACTGTTTTTT.

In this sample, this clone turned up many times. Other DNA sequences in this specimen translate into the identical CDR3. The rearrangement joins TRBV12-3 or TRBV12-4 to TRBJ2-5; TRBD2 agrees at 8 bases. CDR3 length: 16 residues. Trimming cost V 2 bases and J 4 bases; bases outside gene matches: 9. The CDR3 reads CASSLQSAGGGETQYF. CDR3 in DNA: TGTGCCAGCAGTTTACAATCCGCGGGAGGTGGAGAGACCCAGTACTTC.

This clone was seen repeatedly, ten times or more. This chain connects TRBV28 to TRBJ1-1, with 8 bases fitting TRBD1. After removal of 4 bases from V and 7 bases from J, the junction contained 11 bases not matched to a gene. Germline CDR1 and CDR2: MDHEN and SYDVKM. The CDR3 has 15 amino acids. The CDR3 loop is CASSSPRGLGSEAFF. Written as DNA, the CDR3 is TGTGCCAGCAGTTCCCCCAGGGGGCTCGGGAGTGAAGCTTTCTTT.

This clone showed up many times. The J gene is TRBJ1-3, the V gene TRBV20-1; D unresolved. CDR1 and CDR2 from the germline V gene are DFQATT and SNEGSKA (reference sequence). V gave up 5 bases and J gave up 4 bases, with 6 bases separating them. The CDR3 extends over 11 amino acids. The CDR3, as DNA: TGCAGTGCTCAAACCGGAAACACCATATATTTT. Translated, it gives CSAQTGNTIYF.

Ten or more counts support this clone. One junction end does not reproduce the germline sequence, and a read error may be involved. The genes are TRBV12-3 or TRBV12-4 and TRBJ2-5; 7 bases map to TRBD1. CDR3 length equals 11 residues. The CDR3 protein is CASSQGQARDF. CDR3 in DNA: TGTGCCAGCAGTCAAGGACAGGCCCGGGACTTC.